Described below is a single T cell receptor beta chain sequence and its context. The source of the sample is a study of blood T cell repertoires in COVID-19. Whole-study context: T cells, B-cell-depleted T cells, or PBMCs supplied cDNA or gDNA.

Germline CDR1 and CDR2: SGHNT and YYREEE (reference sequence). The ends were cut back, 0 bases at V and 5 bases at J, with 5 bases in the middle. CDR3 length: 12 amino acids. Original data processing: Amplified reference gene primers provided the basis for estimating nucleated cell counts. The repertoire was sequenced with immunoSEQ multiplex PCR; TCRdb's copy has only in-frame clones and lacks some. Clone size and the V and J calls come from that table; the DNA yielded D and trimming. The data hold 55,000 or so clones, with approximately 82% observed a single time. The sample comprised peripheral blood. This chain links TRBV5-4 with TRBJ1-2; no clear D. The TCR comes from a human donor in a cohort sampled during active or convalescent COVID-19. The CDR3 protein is CASSLAGYGYTF. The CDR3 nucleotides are TGTGCCAGCAGCTTGGCCGGGTATGGCTACACCTTC.